Listed here are 5 T cell receptor beta chains from one sample, sequenced in a study of identical twins. In TCRdb, the 5' RACE reads were re-called with MiXCR into one record per CDR3 protein. The sample yields some 730,000 distinct CDR3 sequences, 15% to 20% seen once. This sample was shared with a second study, whose subject was T cells expressing NK-cell markers.

Sequenced: PBMCs. The receptor source for this set is a woman aged 18 to 35 in good health.

The chain couples TRBV6-1 to TRBJ2-1; D possibly corresponds to TRBD1 (7 bases). This CDR3 has 15 residues. Trimming took off 6 bases at V and 5 bases at J, with 17 bases between the two ends. CDR1 MNHNS and CDR2 SASEGT come from the germline V gene. DNA for the CDR3: TGTGCCAGCAGAGATTGGGCAGGGGGGAACAATGAGCAGTTCTTC. Translation gives CASRDWAGGNNEQFF.

This clonotype was seen repeatedly, ten times or more. This chain uses TRBV7-9 with TRBJ2-7, with D possibly being TRBD1 or TRBD2 (5 bases each). Germline V gene data show CDR1 as SEHNR and CDR2 as FQNEAQ (reference sequence). The V end lost 5 bases, the J end lost 4 bases, and 21 bases lay between the germline ends. CDR3 length: 16 residues. The CDR3 DNA sequence: TGTGCCAGCAGCAAAGACGGGTCGGGGCATGGGTACGAGCAGTACTTC. Translating it yields CASSKDGSGHGYEQYF.

The V call is TRBV9, the J call TRBJ1-5; D might be TRBD1 (5 bases). This CDR3 region has 15 residues. The V gene lost 2 bases and the J gene lost 4 bases, with 13 bases spanning the gap. The V gene's germline CDR1 is SGDLS and CDR2 YYNGEE. CDR3 DNA sequence: TGTGCCAGCAGCGTGACCCCGGGACCTAATCAGCCCCAGCATTTT. Translated: CASSVTPGPNQPQHF.

This clonotype was detected only a few times. The rearrangement joins TRBV5-1 to TRBJ2-1; 7 bases are a match to TRBD2. Trimming took 0 bases from V and 9 from J; bases not matched to a gene: 9. CDR3 length equals 15 residues. CDR1 and CDR2 from the germline V gene are SGHRS and YFSETQ. The CDR3 protein is CASSLVVGLVGEQFF. The DNA for the CDR3 is TGCGCCAGCAGCTTGGTAGTAGGACTAGTAGGTGAGCAGTTCTTC.

The CDR3 protein is CASRRQGNRAFF. CDR3 DNA sequence: TGCGCCAGCCGAAGACAGGGGAATCGAGCTTTCTTT. The gene calls are TRBV10-2 and TRBJ1-1; 8 bases align to TRBD1. After removal of 8 bases from V and 10 bases from J, the junction contained 9 bases not matched to a gene. In germline, CDR1 is WSHSY, CDR2 SAAADI. This CDR3 spans 12 amino acids.